This T cell receptor (beta chain) was documented in a study of blood T cell repertoires in COVID-19. Turning to the study itself: Nucleic acid was either cDNA or gDNA, and it came from T cells, B-cell-depleted T cells, or PBMCs.

Here immunoSEQ multiplex PCR was the method, and the copy in TCRdb shows in-frame clones only, minus some. Among around 260,000 clones listed, about nine tenths were seen once. With 4 bases removed from V and 4 bases from J, the gap between germline ends came to 11 bases. The germline CDR1 and CDR2 sequences are KGHSH and LQKENI. The CDR3 has 13 residues. The sequenced material came from peripheral blood. This clonotype was sampled from a man in his forties or fifties who had recovered from COVID-19. The chain carries TRBV18 and TRBJ2-7, with a weak D call TRBD2 (6 bases). The CDR3 region has the DNA TGTGCCAGCTCACGAGGGACTTCATACGAGCAGTACTTC. Encoded protein: CASSRGTSYEQYF.